This is a list of T cell receptor beta chains from one sample in a study of STAT3 mutations in large granular lymphocyte leukemia. The assay was immunoSEQ multiplex PCR, and TCRdb's table has in-frame clones only and misses some. This sample has roughly 31,000 clones, with 70% to 80% found just once. The sequencing sample was made of peripheral blood mononuclear cells. The receptor set was obtained from a woman aged 45-59 years with T-cell large granular lymphocyte leukemia. Some clones in this sample may be carry-over from other donors' samples. CDR3s include the opening cysteine and the closing phenylalanine or tryptophan. The D gene is left open where the match is weak. Size is stated for part of the rows, as once, few or many counts, or as a class when the clone is expanded.

TRBV12-5,TRBJ2-7,.,.,18,CASGLVQETLGFWYEQYF,TGTGCTAGTGGTTTGGTACAGGAGACTTTAGGGTTTTGGTACGAGCAGTACTTC
TRBV7-9,TRBJ1-1,.,.,16,CASSLGGDSFGRAAFF,TGTGCCAGCAGCTTAGGCGGGGATTCATTTGGGCGGGCGGCTTTCTTT
TRBV6-5,TRBJ2-3,TRBD2,.,16,CASSYSRGGFIDTQYF,TGTGCCAGCAGTTACTCGAGGGGAGGGTTTATAGATACGCAGTATTTT
TRBV7-9,TRBJ2-5,.,.,14,CASSFTTRQETQYF,TGTGCCAGCAGCTTTACAACTAGGCAAGAGACCCAGTACTTC
TRBV5-4,TRBJ2-7,.,.,14,CASSLDVSLSEQYF,TGTGCCAGCAGCTTGGATGTGAGCCTATCCGAGCAGTACTTC
TRBV5-1,TRBJ1-1,.,.,15,CASSLELGWDTEAFF,TGCGCCAGCAGCTTGGAGCTGGGTTGGGACACTGAAGCTTTCTTT
TRBV7-9,TRBJ2-6,.,.,15,CASSRTSSGANVLTF,TGTGCCAGCAGCCGGACCAGCTCTGGGGCCAACGTCCTGACTTTC
TRBV2,TRBJ2-6,.,.,15,CASSLHVSGANVLTF,TGTGCCAGCAGCCTCCACGTATCTGGGGCCAACGTCCTGACTTTC
TRBV7-2,TRBJ2-3,TRBD2,.,17,CASSLVEAGFRTDTQYF,TGTGCCAGCAGCTTAGTCGAAGCGGGATTCAGGACAGATACGCAGTATTTT
TRBV27,TRBJ1-5,.,.,15,CASSRGSGGNQPQHF,TGTGCCAGCAGTAGGGGGAGTGGAGGCAATCAGCCCCAGCATTTT
TRBV5-4,TRBJ2-2,TRBD2,.,17,CASSLLTSGRRTGELFF,TGTGCCAGCAGCTTGCTGACTAGCGGGAGAAGAACCGGGGAGCTGTTTTTT
TRBV15,TRBJ1-4,TRBD1,.,14,CATSRGTGGEKLFF,TGTGCCACCAGCAGAGGGACAGGGGGTGAAAAACTGTTTTTT
TRBV18,TRBJ2-6,.,.,17,CASSPPGVSSGANVLTF,TGTGCCAGCTCACCGCCGGGCGTAAGCTCTGGGGCCAACGTCCTGACTTTC
TRBV12-5,TRBJ2-5,TRBD1,.,14,CASGAGTGQETQYF,TGTGCTAGTGGTGCCGGGACAGGCCAAGAGACCCAGTACTTC
TRBV18,TRBJ1-1,.,.,14,CASSPLRGNTEAFF,TGTGCCAGCTCACCACTGCGTGGGAACACTGAAGCTTTCTTT
TRBV7-9,TRBJ1-5,.,once,15,CASSLVGSSNQPQHF,TGTGCCAGCAGCTTAGTAGGATCCAGCAATCAGCCCCAGCATTTT
TRBV5-1,TRBJ2-1,TRBD2,.,14,CASSLGLAGVTPFF,TGCGCCAGCAGCTTGGGGCTAGCGGGAGTCACCCCGTTCTTC
TRBV6-6,TRBJ1-1,.,.,13,CASSTIIGTEAFF,TGTGCCAGCAGTACTATAATCGGCACTGAAGCTTTCTTT
TRBV28,TRBJ1-2,TRBD1,.,13,CASTLGQLHGYTF,TGTGCCAGCACCTTGGGACAGCTCCATGGCTACACCTTC
TRBV5-4,TRBJ2-7,.,.,15,CASSLGQGSYYEQYF,TGTGCCAGCAGCTTGGGGCAGGGGTCTTACTACGAGCAGTACTTC
TRBV29-1,TRBJ2-7,.,.,12,CSVEASEYEQYF,TGCAGCGTTGAAGCCTCAGAGTACGAGCAGTACTTC
TRBV15,TRBJ1-5,.,.,16,CATSRVRQYSNQPQHF,TGTGCCACCAGCAGAGTCCGGCAGTATAGCAATCAGCCCCAGCATTTT
TRBV2,TRBJ1-2,.,.,14,CARGPSPINYGYTF,TGTGCCAGGGGACCTTCCCCCATTAACTATGGCTACACCTTC
TRBV11-2,TRBJ2-7,.,once,13,CASRPGTTYEQYF,TGTGCCAGCAGACCCGGGACAACATACGAGCAGTACTTC
TRBV18,TRBJ2-3,TRBD2,.,14,CASSGTSGTDTQYF,TGTGCCAGCTCCGGGACTAGCGGTACAGATACGCAGTATTTT
TRBV4-1,TRBJ2-3,.,.,14,CASSQDTSRLAQYF,TGCGCCAGCAGCCAGGATACATCCCGTTTGGCGCAGTATTTT
TRBV18,TRBJ2-5,TRBD2,.,15,CASSWTSGNQETQYF,TGTGCCAGCTCGTGGACTAGCGGGAATCAAGAGACCCAGTACTTC
TRBV27,TRBJ2-7,TRBD2,.,15,CASSPTSGSSYEQYF,TGTGCCAGCAGCCCGACTAGCGGGAGTAGTTACGAGCAGTACTTC
TRBV5-4,TRBJ2-7,TRBD1,.,13,CAYAGQAIYEQYF,TGTGCCTACGCGGGACAGGCTATCTACGAGCAGTACTTC
TRBV29-1,TRBJ2-1,.,.,13,CSASVGGNNEQFF,TGCAGCGCCTCGGTGGGGGGAAACAATGAGCAGTTCTTC
TRBV15,TRBJ1-5,TRBD1,.,15,CATSRRDRGNQPQHF,TGTGCCACCAGCAGACGAGACAGGGGCAATCAGCCCCAGCATTTT
TRBV6-1,TRBJ2-7,TRBD1,.,14,CASSGGQLGHEQYF,TGTGCCAGCAGTGGGGGACAGCTGGGCCACGAGCAGTACTTC
TRBV5-1,TRBJ2-5,TRBD1,.,14,CASSRDRGRETQYF,TGCGCCAGCAGCCGGGACAGGGGGCGGGAGACCCAGTACTTC
TRBV28,TRBJ2-7,TRBD2,once,19,CASSSLGNSGRARRNEQYF,TGTGCCAGCAGTTCCCTGGGGAATAGCGGGAGGGCCCGGCGGAACGAGCAGTACTTC
TRBV2,TRBJ1-5,.,few,15,CASSDYRASNQPQHF,TGTGCCAGCAGTGATTACAGGGCTAGCAATCAGCCCCAGCATTTT
TRBV28,TRBJ2-1,TRBD2,.,16,CASSTTQRGAYNEQFF,TGTGCCAGCAGTACTACACAGCGGGGAGCCTACAATGAGCAGTTCTTC
TRBV2,TRBJ2-7,.,few,13,CASSATRVYEQYF,TGTGCCAGCAGTGCAACTAGAGTCTACGAGCAGTACTTC
TRBV7-3,TRBJ2-3,.,.,13,CASSPWESDTQYF,TGTGCCAGCAGCCCGTGGGAGTCAGATACGCAGTATTTT
TRBV5-1,TRBJ2-1,.,once,15,CASSLGLITYNEQFF,TGCGCCAGCAGCTTGGGACTCATTACCTACAATGAGCAGTTCTTC
TRBV19,TRBJ2-7,TRBD1,.,14,CASSISSRGNEQYF,TGTGCCAGTAGTATATCTAGCAGGGGGAACGAGCAGTACTTC
TRBV7-2,TRBJ2-7,.,.,15,CASSSSFGGNYEQYF,TGTGCCAGCAGCAGCAGCTTCGGGGGAAACTACGAGCAGTACTTC
TRBV5-1,TRBJ2-1,TRBD2,.,12,CASGLAWNEQFF,TGCGCCAGTGGACTAGCGTGGAATGAGCAGTTCTTC
TRBV18,TRBJ1-1,.,once,15,CASSPGGGRDTEAFF,TGTGCCAGCTCACCCGGCGGCGGGAGGGACACTGAAGCTTTCTTT
TRBV28,TRBJ1-5,.,.,11,CTAGGNQPQHF,TGTACCGCTGGGGGAAATCAGCCCCAGCATTTT
TRBV28,TRBJ2-7,.,.,12,CASSLQLGEQYF,TGTGCCAGCAGTTTACAGCTGGGCGAGCAGTACTTC
TRBV29-1,TRBJ1-2,TRBD1,.,14,CSVVGGTGGRSYTF,TGCAGCGTAGTTGGCGGGACAGGGGGCCGGAGCTACACCTTC